This T cell receptor beta chain was captured in a study of CD8 T cells in Susac syndrome. Reverse transcription of about 0.45 to 1 ug RNA was performed with random hexamers. TCRdb re-called the immunoSEQ multiplex PCR reads through MiXCR, storing one row per CDR3 protein. The sample has tens of thousands of distinct CDR3 sequences; about 96% are singletons. FACS was used to enrich TEMRA cells, whereas the CD8+ and CD4+ T cells were obtained by negative isolation. The CDR3 length is 15 residues. Germline V CDR1 and CDR2: SGHKS, YYEKEE (reference sequence). V lost 4 bases and J 2 bases, leaving 14 bases between the germline ends.

The receptor's source is a human donor with Susac syndrome. Sequencing input: CD8+ T cells from PBMCs. This chain uses TRBV5-5 with TRBJ2-3, with a tentative D call TRBD2 (6 bases). The CDR3: CASSPSEGLTDTQYF. The CDR3 DNA is TGTGCCAGCAGCCCATCGGAGGGTCTCACAGATACGCAGTATTTT.